These 11 T cell receptor beta chains were sequenced from one sample in a study of T-cell memory formation after mild COVID-19 (dated by TCRdb to about 2021). Libraries were built with 5' RACE. Sequencing was carried out with an Illumina NovaSeq 6000. The public reads were quality trimmed at Q25 with fastp and then assembled into clones with MiXCR by TCRdb, keeping productive beta chains. A single entry per CDR3 protein holds the most common genes and DNA from its merged rows. This sample gives over 300,000 distinct CDR3 sequences in total; more than 20% of them show up just once. Jointly, the top ten make up under 25% of the sample. The sample was PBMCs or a T cell subset sorted from them (not recorded which). Every receptor here comes from a man younger than 30 who had mild COVID-19 (a few samples of this study predate the infection). The sample titles of this study are shuffled in the database, so cell type and time point are left out; the donor was told from shared clones.

This clonotype came up a few times. This chain uses TRBV20-1 with TRBJ2-3; no clear D gene. The ends were cut back, 3 bases at V and 5 bases at J, with 9 bases in the middle. The germline gives CDR1 DFQATT, CDR2 SNEGSKA (reference sequence). The CDR3 sequence is 12 residues long. CDR3 sequence: CSASPTEDTQYF. CDR3 nucleotides: TGCAGTGCTAGCCCGACGGAAGATACGCAGTATTTT.

This clonotype has only a few counts. As DNA, the CDR3 is TGTGCCAGCAGCTTCTGGGACAGGGGGCGCAATGAGCAGTTCTTC. It yields the protein CASSFWDRGRNEQFF. The chain combines TRBV7-2 with TRBJ2-1, with 12 bases fitting TRBD1. CDR3 length: 15 residues. Trimming removed 3 bases from V and 6 bases from J; junction bases left unmatched: 3. Germline V CDR1 and CDR2: SGHTA, FQGNSA.

The V gene is TRBV7-6, the J gene TRBJ2-2; 8 bases align to TRBD2. With 2 bases clipped from V and 3 bases from J, the junction kept 5 bases outside the gene matches. The CDR3 spans 16 residues. Germline CDR1 and CDR2: SGHVS and FNYEAQ. The CDR3 is CASSLRLAGDTGELFF. The CDR3 DNA reads TGTGCCAGCAGCTTAAGGCTAGCGGGTGACACCGGGGAGCTGTTTTTT.

The chain recombines TRBV12-3 or TRBV12-4 with TRBJ1-1; maybe TRBD1 (5 bases). This CDR3 region has 15 residues. V lost 6 bases and J 4 bases, leaving 18 bases between the germline ends. The DNA of the CDR3 is TGTGCCAGCAGCCCCGCAGGGAGGGAGGGCACTGAAGCTTTCTTT. This gives the protein CASSPAGREGTEAFF.

This clonotype was counted only a few times. CDR3 sequence: CASSPGLDRAREQYF. The CDR3 DNA follows: TGTGCCAGCAGCCCCGGATTAGACAGGGCGCGGGAGCAGTACTTC. V and J are TRBV5-6 and TRBJ2-7, with 7 bases lining up with TRBD1. CDR1 is SGHDT, CDR2 YYEEEE, per germline. J was trimmed by 7 bases and V by 4 bases; bases with no gene match: 14. There are 15 residues in the CDR3.

This clonotype has more than one count but fewer than ten. The chain combines TRBV6-2 or TRBV6-3 with TRBJ1-1, with D possibly TRBD1 on 6 matching bases. With 7 bases removed from V and 5 bases from J, the gap between germline ends came to 17 bases. CDR1 is MNHEY, CDR2 SVGEGT, per germline. The CDR3 is 14 residues long. The CDR3 DNA sequence: TGTGCCAGCATCCCAGTGGGGGGCCTTACTGAAGCTTTCTTT. It codes for CASIPVGGLTEAFF.

V and J are TRBV5-1 and TRBJ1-1, with D hard to call. Trimming stripped 2 bases from V and 2 bases from J, with 10 bases between. The CDR3 covers 14 residues. Germline-derived CDR1 and CDR2 are SGHRS and YFSETQ. CDR3 in DNA: TGCGCCAGCAGCTTTGCAGGTGCCAACACTGAAGCTTTCTTT. Translation gives CASSFAGANTEAFF.

The V and J genes are TRBV10-3 and TRBJ2-1; D perhaps matches TRBD1 (5 bases). The germline gives CDR1 ENHRY, CDR2 SYGVKD. Trimming left V 5 bases short and J 7 bases short, with 18 bases between. The CDR3 totals 15 residues. The CDR3: CAISRPTTRVNEQFF. DNA for the CDR3: TGTGCCATCAGTAGACCCACGACCAGGGTAAATGAGCAGTTCTTC.

CDR3 sequence reads: CASSLSDISGYTF. The CDR3 nucleotides read TGTGCCAGCAGCCTCTCTGACATTTCTGGCTACACCTTC. The chain links TRBV14 to TRBJ1-2; the D is unclear. Germline CDR1 reads SGHDN; CDR2 reads FVKESK. The ends were cut back, 4 bases at V and 7 bases at J, with 13 bases in the middle. This CDR3 region has 13 residues.

The rearrangement joins TRBV24-1 to TRBJ1-5; D gene unclear. From germline, CDR1 is KGHDR and CDR2 SFDVKD. V was pared by 1 base and J by 0 bases, with 3 bases between. The CDR3 totals 14 residues. Here the CDR3 reads CATSDFNSNQPQHF. Written as DNA, the CDR3 is TGTGCCACCAGTGATTTCAATAGCAATCAGCCCCAGCATTTT.

Many counts were recorded for this clonotype. The rearrangement joins TRBV5-1 to TRBJ2-5; 12 bases fit TRBD2. The germline gives CDR1 SGHRS, CDR2 YFSETQ. This CDR3 is built from 14 residues. Trimming cost V 4 bases and J 4 bases; bases outside gene matches: 2. CDR3 sequence (DNA): TGCGCCAGCAGCGTGGGACTAGCGGGAGAGACCCAGTACTTC. The encoded protein is CASSVGLAGETQYF.